This T cell receptor beta chain was sequenced for a study of vaccination effects on CD4 cells after COVID-19. Note on this clone: No antigen is known for it.

Sequencing was preceded by expansion of antigen-specific CD4+ T cells with viral peptide pools in the ViraFEST assay. Following 10 days of culture, CD4+ T cells were isolated. None of the vaccinated had previously contracted SARS-CoV-2, and their nucleocapsid antibodies tested negative. Profiled with immunoSEQ multiplex PCR; TCRdb holds only in-frame clones, not every one. This sample has tens of thousands of clones, with over 70% found just once. J was trimmed by 4 bases and V by 3 bases; bases with no gene match: 7. The V gene's germline CDR1 is KGHSH and CDR2 LQKENI. This CDR3 is 16 amino acids long. Findings and limits, study-wide: Limitations: small convalescent group and missing early post-infection timepoints.

The TCR was taken from a human donor who received a COVID-19 vaccine. The input for sequencing was CD4+ T cells from PBMCs cultured with SARS-CoV-2 spike peptides, taken before COVID-19 vaccination. The V gene is TRBV18, the J gene TRBJ2-2, with 8 bases fitting TRBD1. CDR3: CASSPRAQGGTGELFF. CDR3 nucleotide sequence: TGTGCCAGCTCACCGAGAGCACAGGGGGGCACCGGGGAGCTGTTTTTT. The complete variable domain, with remaining parts taken from reference TRBV18 and TRBJ2-2, reads NAGVMQNPRHLVRRRGQEARLRCSPMKGHSHVYWYRQLPEEGLKFMVYLQKENIIDESGMPKERFSAEFPKEGPSILRIQQVVRGDSAAYFCASSPRAQGGTGELFFGEGSRLTVL.